The rows below give T cell receptor beta chains drawn from one sample of a study of tumor-infiltrating lymphocytes in oesophageal squamous cell carcinoma. MiXCR was run by TCRdb on the PCR reads, yielding one entry per CDR3 protein. The table shows about 13,000 distinct CDR3 sequences, with roughly 51% occurring only once. Sequencing was carried out using esophageal tumor tissue. The receptors here all came from a male donor with esophageal squamous cell carcinoma. Each CDR3 is given with its conserved first and last residue. D genes are given only for firm matches. Some rows have no size entry. The others give once, few or many, or a class for an expanded clone.

>TRBV7-3|TRBJ2-4|-|-
CASRAPGPNREQYF
TGTGCCAGCAGGGCGCCAGGGCCCAATAGGGAGCAGTACTTC
>TRBV7-9|TRBJ2-1|TRBD1|-
CASSLGTGIYNEQFF
TGTGCCAGCAGCTTAGGGACAGGGATCTACAATGAGCAGTTCTTC
>TRBV13|TRBJ2-2|-|-
CASSWVRGTGELFF
TGTGCCAGCAGCTGGGTCCGGGGGACCGGGGAGCTGTTTTTT
>TRBV11-1|TRBJ2-6|TRBD2|medium-sized
CASSWGYGGGGGANVLTF
TGTGCCAGCAGCTGGGGCTATGGCGGGGGTGGCGGGGCCAACGTCCTGACTTTC
>TRBV10-3|TRBJ2-7|TRBD1|-
CAITPGTGTYEQYF
TGTGCCATCACCCCCGGGACAGGGACCTACGAGCAGTACTTC
>TRBV7-6|TRBJ2-1|-|-
CASSLASPRTEEQFF
TGTGCCAGCAGCTTAGCTAGCCCCAGAACGGAGGAGCAGTTCTTC
>TRBV5-3|TRBJ2-5|TRBD1|-
CASSRNRGETQYF
TGTGCCAGCAGCCGGAACAGGGGGGAGACCCAGTACTTC
>TRBV7-8|TRBJ2-3|-|once
CASSPNGGRRTDTQYF
TGTGCCAGCAGCCCGAACGGGGGGCGCAGGACAGATACGCAGTATTTT
>TRBV6-1|TRBJ2-2|-|many
CASSRFAEAGELFF
TGTGCCAGCAGTCGGTTCGCGGAGGCCGGGGAGCTGTTTTTT
>TRBV7-2|TRBJ2-5|TRBD1|-
CASSPRQGAYQETQYF
TGTGCCAGCAGCCCTAGACAGGGGGCATACCAAGAGACCCAGTACTTC
>TRBV12-3/TRBV12-4|TRBJ2-1|-|-
CATKDEQFF
TGTGCCACTAAAGATGAGCAGTTCTTC
>TRBV7-3|TRBJ1-1|-|-
CASSLGRNTEAFF
TGTGCCAGCAGCTTGGGCAGGAACACTGAAGCTTTCTTT
>TRBV12-3/TRBV12-4|TRBJ2-1|-|-
CASSDRDGGNEQFF
TGTGCCAGCAGTGACCGGGACGGGGGCAATGAGCAGTTCTTC
>TRBV7-6|TRBJ2-1|-|-
CASSLWRTGNEQFF
TGTGCCAGCAGCTTGTGGCGAACCGGGAATGAGCAGTTCTTC
>TRBV7-3|TRBJ2-5|-|-
CASSPDGGETQYF
TGTGCCAGCAGCCCCGACGGTGGAGAGACCCAGTACTTC
>TRBV7-6|TRBJ2-3|-|-
CASSFGGTDTQYF
TGTGCCAGCAGCTTCGGAGGCACAGATACGCAGTATTTT
>TRBV5-3|TRBJ1-2|-|-
CARSLVGGGYTF
TGTGCCAGAAGCTTGGTTGGGGGCGGCTACACCTTC
>TRBV12-5|TRBJ2-5|TRBD2|-
CASGFGLAYQETQYF
TGTGCTAGTGGTTTCGGACTAGCGTACCAAGAGACCCAGTACTTC
>TRBV3-1|TRBJ1-4|-|-
CASSQDRNREKLFF
TGTGCCAGCAGCCAAGATCGCAACAGGGAGAAACTGTTTTTT
>TRBV7-3|TRBJ2-5|TRBD2|-
CASSREGYNEQYF
TGTGCCAGCTCACGGGAGGGGTACAATGAGCAGTACTTC
>TRBV12-3/TRBV12-4|TRBJ2-1|-|once
CASSPTRLYNEQFF
TGTGCCAGCAGTCCGACGCGACTTTACAATGAGCAGTTCTTC
>TRBV7-3|TRBJ2-5|-|large
CASSRVGANPRETQYF
TGTGCCAGCAGCCGGGTGGGGGCCAACCCCCGAGAGACCCAGTACTTC
>TRBV7-7|TRBJ2-1|-|medium-sized
CASSLDHFSYNEQFF
TGTGCTAGCAGCTTAGACCACTTCTCCTACAATGAGCAGTTCTTC
>TRBV4-1|TRBJ2-7|TRBD2|-
CASSHPWASGALEQYF
TGCGCCAGCAGCCACCCTTGGGCTAGCGGGGCCCTCGAGCAGTACTTC
>TRBV7-3|TRBJ2-3|-|many
CASSQRPSDTQYF
TGTGCCAGCAGCCAAAGACCATCAGATACGCAGTATTTT
>TRBV10-1|TRBJ2-5|TRBD2|many
CASSPGLAGPQETQYF
TGCGCCAGCAGCCCTGGACTAGCGGGGCCCCAAGAGACCCAGTACTTC
>TRBV7-2|TRBJ2-7|-|-
CASSLAKQSPTDTQYF
TGTGCCAGCAGCTTAGCTAAGCAGTCCCCCACAGATACGCAGTACTTC
>TRBV11-2|TRBJ2-5|-|-
CASSLDLTQETQYF
TGTGCCAGCAGCTTAGATCTGACCCAAGAGACCCAGTACTTC
>TRBV12-3/TRBV12-4|TRBJ2-7|-|-
CASSSSGVYEQYF
TGTGCCAGCAGTTCGAGCGGAGTCTACGAGCAGTACTTC
>TRBV7-6|TRBJ2-1|-|-
CASSYGWDEQFF
TGTGCCAGCAGCTACGGTTGGGATGAGCAGTTCTTC
>TRBV28|TRBJ2-3|TRBD2|-
CASSHPRGLAGGYTQYF
TGTGCCAGCAGCCATCCCAGAGGACTAGCGGGAGGGTATACGCAGTATTTT
>TRBV7-6|TRBJ2-3|TRBD2|large
CASSLEPGLQTTQYF
TGTGCCAGCAGCTTAGAACCGGGACTACAGACTACGCAGTATTTT